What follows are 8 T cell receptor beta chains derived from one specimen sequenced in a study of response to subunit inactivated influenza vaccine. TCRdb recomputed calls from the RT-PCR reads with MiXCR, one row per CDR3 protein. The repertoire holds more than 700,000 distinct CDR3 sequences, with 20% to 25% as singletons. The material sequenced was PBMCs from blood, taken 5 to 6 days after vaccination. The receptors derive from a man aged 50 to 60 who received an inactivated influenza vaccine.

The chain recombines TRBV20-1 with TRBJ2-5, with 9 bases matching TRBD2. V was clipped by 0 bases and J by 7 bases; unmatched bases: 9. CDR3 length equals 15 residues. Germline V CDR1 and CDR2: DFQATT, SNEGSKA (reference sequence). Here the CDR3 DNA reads TGCAGTGCTAGAGATCTGGGGACTAGCTTAGTGACCCAGTACTTC. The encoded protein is CSARDLGTSLVTQYF.

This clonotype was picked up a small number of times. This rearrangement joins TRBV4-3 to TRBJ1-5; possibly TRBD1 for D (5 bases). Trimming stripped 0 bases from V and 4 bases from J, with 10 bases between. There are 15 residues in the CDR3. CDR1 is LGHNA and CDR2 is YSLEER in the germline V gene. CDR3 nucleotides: TGCGCCAGCAGCCAAGATTGGGGGGATAATCAGCCCCAGCATTTT. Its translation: CASSQDWGDNQPQHF.

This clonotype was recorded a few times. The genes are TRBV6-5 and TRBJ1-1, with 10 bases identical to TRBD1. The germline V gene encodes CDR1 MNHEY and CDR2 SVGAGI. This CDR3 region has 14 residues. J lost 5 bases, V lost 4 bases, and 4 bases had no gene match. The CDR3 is CASSSTGGHTEAFF. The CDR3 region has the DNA TGTGCCAGCAGTTCGACAGGGGGCCATACTGAAGCTTTCTTT.

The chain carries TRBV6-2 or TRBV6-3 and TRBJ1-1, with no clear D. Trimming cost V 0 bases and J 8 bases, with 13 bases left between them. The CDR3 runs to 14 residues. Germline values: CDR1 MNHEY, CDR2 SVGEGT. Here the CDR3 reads CASSYSLYGNEAFF. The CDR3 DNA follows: TGTGCCAGCAGTTACTCGTTATATGGTAACGAAGCTTTCTTT.

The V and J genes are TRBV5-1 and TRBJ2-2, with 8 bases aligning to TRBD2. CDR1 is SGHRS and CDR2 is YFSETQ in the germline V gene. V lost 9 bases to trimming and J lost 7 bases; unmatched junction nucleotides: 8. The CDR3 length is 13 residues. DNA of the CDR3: TGCGCCACTGGACTAGCCCAGGGCGGGGAGCTGTTTTTT. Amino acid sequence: CATGLAQGGELFF. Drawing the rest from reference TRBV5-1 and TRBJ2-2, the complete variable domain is KAGVTQTPRYLIKTRGQQVTLSCSPISGHRSVSWYQQTPGQGLQFLFEYFSETQRNKGNFPGRFSGRQFSNSRSEMNVSTLELGDSALYLCATGLAQGGELFFGEGSRLTVL.

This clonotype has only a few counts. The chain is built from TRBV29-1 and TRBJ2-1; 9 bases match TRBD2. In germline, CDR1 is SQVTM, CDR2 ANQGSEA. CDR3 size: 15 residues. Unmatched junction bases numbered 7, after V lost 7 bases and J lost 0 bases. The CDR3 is CSASQTSGSYNEQFF. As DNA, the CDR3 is TGCAGCGCCTCCCAGACTAGCGGCTCCTACAATGAGCAGTTCTTC.

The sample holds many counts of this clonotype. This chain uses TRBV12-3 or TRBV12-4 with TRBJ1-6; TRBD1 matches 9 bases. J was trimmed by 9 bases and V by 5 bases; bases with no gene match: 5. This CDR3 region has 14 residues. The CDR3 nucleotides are TGTGCCAGCAGTCCGGGACAGGGAGGTTCACCCCTCCACTTT. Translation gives CASSPGQGGSPLHF.

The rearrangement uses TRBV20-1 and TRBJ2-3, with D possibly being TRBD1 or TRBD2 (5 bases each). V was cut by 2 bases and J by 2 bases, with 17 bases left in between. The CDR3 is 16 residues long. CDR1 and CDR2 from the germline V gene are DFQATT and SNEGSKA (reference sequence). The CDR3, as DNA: TGCAGTGCTAGAACGGGTGGGGCTAGCTTCACAGATACGCAGTATTTT. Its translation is CSARTGGASFTDTQYF.